This TCR beta chain was sequenced for a study of CD8 T cells in Susac syndrome. Multiple sclerosis controls were treatment-naive patients with stable or active relapsing-remitting disease. Negative isolation was used for CD8+ and CD4+ T cells, and FACS enrichment was applied to TEMRA cells. Reverse transcription used about 0.45 to 1 ug RNA and random hexamers. An immunoSEQ multiplex PCR amplified TCR beta CDR3 over 54 Vbeta and 13 Jbeta. TCRdb itself ran the immunoSEQ multiplex PCR reads through MiXCR, one entry per CDR3 protein. The table includes some 260,000 distinct CDR3 sequences, over 85% detected once. Per germline, CDR1 DFQATT and CDR2 SNEGSKA (reference sequence). CDR3 size: 14 residues. Trimming removed 4 bases from V and 4 bases from J, with 11 bases in between.

This chain uses TRBV20-1 with TRBJ1-6; D is possibly TRBD1 (6 bases). The specimen was CD4+ T cells from PBMCs. The receptor was isolated from a human donor with multiple sclerosis. The CDR3 region is CSATTGAYNSPLHF. The CDR3 DNA sequence: TGCAGTGCTACCACGGGGGCGTATAATTCACCCCTCCACTTT.